What follows are 24 T cell receptor beta chains derived from one specimen sequenced in a study of cytomegalovirus exposure and HLA in healthy donors. PCR amplification relied on 60 Vbeta primers (plus 13 Jbeta primers). The table came from immunoSEQ multiplex PCR; TCRdb's copy has only in-frame clones and leaves some out. This table lists 70,000 or so clones. Sequenced input: PBMCs. The receptors come from a man aged 40-50 years in good health and CMV-seronegative.

The rearrangement links TRBV7-7 to TRBJ1-5; no firm D call. The V end lost 5 bases, the J end lost 4 bases, and 9 bases lay between the germline ends. The germline V gene encodes CDR1 SSHAT and CDR2 FNYEAQ (reference sequence). The CDR3 extends over 13 amino acids. The CDR3 coding sequence is TGTGCCAGCAGCGTCGACGGGAATCAGCCCCAGCATTTT. This sequence encodes CASSVDGNQPQHF.

The chain is built from TRBV2 and TRBJ1-2, with unresolved D. This CDR3 comprises 12 residues. Germline values: CDR1 SNHLY, CDR2 FYNNEI. Trimming stripped 3 bases from V and 8 bases from J, with 10 bases between. DNA for the CDR3: TGTGCCAGCAGTGACCCGGGATTCGGCTACACCTTC. Its protein is CASSDPGFGYTF.

The chain has TRBV7-9 and TRBJ2-2; the match to TRBD2 covers 8 bases. CDR3 size: 17 residues. With 7 bases clipped from V and 2 bases from J, the junction kept 12 bases outside the gene matches. CDR1 and CDR2 (germline): SEHNR, FQNEAQ (reference sequence). The CDR3 sequence: CASNKPPGGQNTGELFF. CDR3 coding DNA: TGTGCCAGCAACAAGCCCCCGGGGGGGCAAAACACCGGGGAGCTGTTTTTT.

The chain links TRBV30 to TRBJ1-2; no clear D. CDR1 and CDR2 (germline): GTSNPN, SVGIG (reference sequence). V was cut by 1 base and J by 4 bases, with 7 bases left in between. CDR3 length equals 12 residues. In nucleotides, the CDR3 is TGTGCCTGGAGTGCCTATGGCTATGGCTACACCTTC. It encodes CAWSAYGYGYTF.

J is TRBJ2-7 and V is TRBV5-4; 11 nucleotides align to TRBD2. The CDR3 contains 15 residues. From germline, CDR1 is SGHNT and CDR2 YYREEE (reference sequence). V was clipped by 3 bases and J by 4 bases; unmatched bases: 6. CDR3: CASSSGTSGFYEQYF. Written as DNA, the CDR3 is TGTGCCAGCAGCTCCGGGACTAGCGGTTTTTACGAGCAGTACTTC.

The J gene is TRBJ1-1, the V gene TRBV5-4; D possibly corresponds to TRBD1 (6 bases). The germline gives CDR1 SGHNT, CDR2 YYREEE (reference sequence). Trimming shortened V by 2 bases and J by 3 bases, and 11 bases separated the two germline ends. The CDR3 is 14 residues long. CDR3 amino acids: CASSFMDRDTEAFF. CDR3 DNA sequence: TGTGCCAGCAGCTTCATGGACAGAGACACTGAAGCTTTCTTT.

This chain connects TRBV7-6 to TRBJ2-2; TRBD1 agrees at 7 bases. Germline-derived CDR1 and CDR2 are SGHVS and FNYEAQ. The CDR3 spans 14 residues. J lost 4 bases, V lost 6 bases, and 5 bases had no gene match. The DNA of the CDR3 is TGTGCCAGCAGTTACAGGGGAACCACCGGGGAGCTGTTTTTT. It encodes CASSYRGTTGELFF.

The chain couples TRBV18 to TRBJ1-5; TRBD1 matches at 9 bases. Per the germline V gene, CDR1 is KGHSH and CDR2 is LQKENI. The CDR3 is 14 residues long. Trimming at V came to 4 bases and at J to 5 bases, leaving 3 bases not matched to a gene. CDR3 residues: CASSLRDRDQPQHF. CDR3 coding DNA: TGTGCCAGCTCACTCCGGGACAGGGATCAGCCCCAGCATTTT.

This chain uses TRBV7-2 with TRBJ2-7; 9 bases fit TRBD2. V dropped 2 bases and J dropped 1; count of bases not matched to a gene: 12. Germline assignment: CDR1 SGHTA and CDR2 FQGNSA. The CDR3 has 18 residues. Here the CDR3 DNA reads TGTGCCAGCAGCTTAAAGGTTAGCGGGAGCGCCGGGTCCTACGAGCAGTACTTC. Translation: CASSLKVSGSAGSYEQYF.

In DNA, the CDR3 is TGCGCCAGCAGCCAATTTTCTACGCGCGTTGCCTCGGGGGAGCAGTACTTC. Amino acids: CASSQFSTRVASGEQYF. V usage is TRBV4-3 and J usage is TRBJ2-7; D might be TRBD2 (5 bases). Trimming took 2 bases from V and 7 from J, leaving 24 bases between them. The CDR3 loop spans 17 amino acids. The germline V gene has CDR1 LGHNA and CDR2 YSLEER.

The chain employs TRBV7-9 and TRBJ1-2; D remains unclear. The CDR3 covers 14 residues. Between the trimmed V and J ends, which lost 5 bases and 6 bases, there was a span of 16 bases. CDR1 and CDR2 (germline): SEHNR, FQNEAQ (reference sequence). The DNA of the CDR3 is TGTGCCAGCAGCCCCCCCTCAACCGGGGATGGCTACACCTTC. It specifies CASSPPSTGDGYTF.

This rearrangement joins TRBV7-2 to TRBJ2-2; 11 bases match TRBD2. J gave up 3 bases and V 7 bases, and 7 bases lay outside the gene matches. In germline, CDR1 is SGHTA, CDR2 FQGNSA. The CDR3 has 16 residues. CDR3 sequence (DNA): TGTGCCAGCATAATAGCGGGGGGGCCGGACACCGGGGAGCTGTTTTTT. Its translation: CASIIAGGPDTGELFF. Drawing the rest from reference TRBV7-2 and TRBJ2-2, the complete variable domain is GAGVSQSPSNKVTEKGKDVELRCDPISGHTALYWYRQSLGQGLEFLIYFQGNSAPDKSGLPSDRFSAERTGGSVSTLTIQRTQQEDSAVYLCASIIAGGPDTGELFFGEGSRLTVL.

The chain uses TRBV10-3 and TRBJ2-7; 7 bases are shared with TRBD1. The CDR3 sequence is 14 residues long. Unmatched junction bases numbered 11, after V lost 9 bases and J lost 3 bases. Germline CDR1 reads ENHRY; CDR2 reads SYGVKD. The CDR3 spells CAISSGQINYEQYF. For the CDR3, the DNA is TGTGCCATTTCTTCGGGACAGATAAACTACGAGCAGTACTTC.

The chain joins TRBV4-1 to TRBJ2-7, with D perhaps TRBD1 (6 bases). Germline V gene data show CDR1 as MGHRA and CDR2 as YSYEKL. Trimming removed 1 base at V and 3 bases at J, with 13 bases between. This CDR3 spans 15 amino acids. Here the CDR3 reads CASSQVQGKGYEQYF. The DNA of the CDR3 is TGCGCCAGCAGCCAAGTACAGGGCAAAGGCTACGAGCAGTACTTC.

The gene calls are TRBV6-6 and TRBJ1-1; D gene uncertain. The CDR3 loop spans 14 amino acids. The germline V gene encodes CDR1 MNHNY and CDR2 SVGAGI (reference sequence). V dropped 0 bases and J dropped 6 bases, with 11 bases sitting between them. In DNA form, the CDR3 reads TGTGCCAGCAGTTACTCGTCCCTGGAGGCTGAAGCTTTCTTT. It translates to CASSYSSLEAEAFF.

The chain combines TRBV7-2 with TRBJ2-4; D is uncertain. Germline values: CDR1 SGHTA, CDR2 FQGNSA. This CDR3 region has 15 residues. V dropped 1 base and J dropped 0 bases, with 7 bases sitting between them. CDR3 coding DNA: TGTGCCAGCAGCTTAGTTGAGATAGCCAAAAACATTCAGTACTTC. It is translated as CASSLVEIAKNIQYF. Full variable domain (missing parts from reference TRBV7-2 and TRBJ2-4): GAGVSQSPSNKVTEKGKDVELRCDPISGHTALYWYRQSLGQGLEFLIYFQGNSAPDKSGLPSDRFSAERTGGSVSTLTIQRTQQEDSAVYLCASSLVEIAKNIQYFGAGTRLSVL.

The rearrangement links TRBV6-6 to TRBJ2-7; possible D gene TRBD1, 6 bases. This CDR3 has 16 amino acids. V was shortened by 2 bases and J by 1 base, with 15 bases between the two germline ends. Germline V gene data show CDR1 as MNHNY and CDR2 as SVGAGI (reference sequence). The CDR3 region has the DNA TGTGCCAGCAGTTACGAGGGACAAGTTAAGTCCTACGAGCAGTACTTC. The encoded protein is CASSYEGQVKSYEQYF.

The V and J genes are TRBV30 and TRBJ2-3; 8 bases match TRBD2. The CDR3 sequence is 15 residues long. Germline CDR1 reads GTSNPN; CDR2 reads SVGIG (reference sequence). V lost 2 bases, J lost 2 bases, and 6 bases stayed unmatched. CDR3 sequence (DNA): TGTGCCTGGAGTAAGAAGCGGGGGCCCACAGATACGCAGTATTTT. Its protein is CAWSKKRGPTDTQYF.

V and J are TRBV4-2 and TRBJ1-3; 8 bases match TRBD1. The germline V gene has CDR1 LGHNA and CDR2 YNFKEQ. V shed 1 base and J 3 bases; nucleotides not matched to a gene: 8. The length of the CDR3 is 17 residues. The CDR3 DNA is TGTGCCAGCAGCCAAGTCTCGTCAGGGGGCCGTGGAAACACCATATATTTT. This encodes CASSQVSSGGRGNTIYF.

The CDR3 sequence is CASSQEEGRGTEAFF. CDR3 in DNA: TGCGCCAGCAGCCAAGAGGAGGGAAGGGGCACTGAAGCTTTCTTT. This chain links TRBV4-3 with TRBJ1-1; D is possibly TRBD1 (5 bases). Trimming left V 0 bases short and J 4 bases short, with 12 bases between. The length of the CDR3 is 15 residues. The germline V gene has CDR1 LGHNA and CDR2 YSLEER.

The chain recombines TRBV27 with TRBJ1-1; TRBD1 matches 8 bases. There are 13 residues in the CDR3. Germline assignment: CDR1 MNHEY and CDR2 SMNVEV (reference sequence). V was pared by 4 bases and J by 11 bases, with 9 bases of the junction left unmatched. Written as DNA, the CDR3 is TGTGCCAGCAGTTACCTCAGGACAGGGAAGGCTTTCTTT. This encodes CASSYLRTGKAFF.

V and J are TRBV6-6 and TRBJ1-2, with D possibly matching TRBD1 (5 bases). The CDR3 runs 16 residues. Looked up from germline, CDR1 is MNHNY and CDR2 is SVGAGI (reference sequence). Trimming removed 7 bases from V and 8 bases from J, with 26 bases in between. CDR3 amino acids: CASIYYGSGGEGGYTF. The CDR3 nucleotides read TGTGCCAGCATTTATTACGGATCGGGAGGGGAAGGAGGCTACACCTTC.

The rearrangement uses TRBV5-1 and TRBJ2-2; D gene ambiguous. In germline, CDR1 is SGHRS, CDR2 YFSETQ. Trimming took off 3 bases at V and 7 bases at J, with 13 bases between the two ends. This CDR3 spans 14 amino acids. This CDR3 is CASSSSMGIGELFF. The CDR3 region has the DNA TGCGCCAGCAGCTCGAGTATGGGCATCGGGGAGCTGTTTTTT.

The V gene is TRBV7-2, the J gene TRBJ2-5, with D possibly matching TRBD1 (5 bases). The V and J ends lost 1 base and 2 bases respectively, with 11 bases between them. From germline, CDR1 is SGHTA and CDR2 FQGNSA. CDR3 size: 15 residues. This CDR3 reads CASSLGAGLQETQYF. In nucleotides, the CDR3 is TGTGCCAGCAGCTTAGGGGCAGGGTTGCAAGAGACCCAGTACTTC.